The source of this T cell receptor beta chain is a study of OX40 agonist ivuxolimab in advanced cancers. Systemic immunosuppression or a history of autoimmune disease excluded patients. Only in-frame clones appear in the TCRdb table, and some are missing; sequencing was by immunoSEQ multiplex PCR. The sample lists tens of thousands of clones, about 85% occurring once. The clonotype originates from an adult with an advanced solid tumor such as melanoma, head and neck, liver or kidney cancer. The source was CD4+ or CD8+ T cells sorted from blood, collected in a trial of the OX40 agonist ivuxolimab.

CDR3 bases: TGTGCCAGCAGTTTATCAAACCTGGAGGACAGTGACACCGGGGAGCTGTTTTTT. This encodes CASSLSNLEDSDTGELFF. The chain couples TRBV27 to TRBJ2-2, with TRBD1 as a possible D gene (6 bases). The CDR3 length is 18 residues. V shed 0 bases and J shed 3 bases, with 17 bases lying between them. The germline CDR1 and CDR2 sequences are MNHEY and SMNVEV (reference sequence).